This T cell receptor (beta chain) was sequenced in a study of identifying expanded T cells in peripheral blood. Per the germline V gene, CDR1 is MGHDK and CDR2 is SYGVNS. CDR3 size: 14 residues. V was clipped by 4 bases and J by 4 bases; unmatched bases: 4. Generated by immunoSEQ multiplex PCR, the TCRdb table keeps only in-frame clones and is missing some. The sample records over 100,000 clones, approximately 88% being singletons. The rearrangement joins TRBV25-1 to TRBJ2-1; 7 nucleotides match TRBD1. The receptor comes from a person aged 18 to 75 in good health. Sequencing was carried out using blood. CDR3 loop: CASSAEDRYNEQFF. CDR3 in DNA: TGTGCCAGCAGTGCGGAGGACAGGTACAATGAGCAGTTCTTC.